The 26 T cell receptor beta chains listed next were all sequenced from one sample in a study of blood T cells in healthy people across ages. Next came a second PCR, run for about 7 to 12 cycles, which used a sample-barcoded 5' primer along with a J-beta primer mix. One entry per CDR3 protein results from TCRdb running MiXCR on the 5' RACE reads. The sample lists about 570,000 distinct CDR3 sequences; 25% to 30% were seen once. Sequenced sample: blood. Receptors were obtained from a woman in her seventies in good health.

This clonotype was counted a few times. CDR3 coding DNA: TGTGCCAGCACCCTAAGGGGGGGCTGGACTGAAGCTTTCTTT. Translating it yields CASTLRGGWTEAFF. The gene calls are TRBV7-2 and TRBJ1-1, with a tentative D call TRBD1 (6 bases). Trimming shortened V by 7 bases and J by 5 bases, and 17 bases separated the two germline ends. Germline V gives CDR1 SGHTA, CDR2 FQGNSA. CDR3 length: 14 residues. Complete variable domain (other parts from reference TRBV7-2 and TRBJ1-1): GAGVSQSPSNKVTEKGKDVELRCDPISGHTALYWYRQSLGQGLEFLIYFQGNSAPDKSGLPSDRFSAERTGGSVSTLTIQRTQQEDSAVYLCASTLRGGWTEAFFGQGTRLTVV.

The chain links TRBV5-1 to TRBJ2-2, with 7 positions matching TRBD1. V was clipped by 5 bases and J by 6 bases; unmatched bases: 10. The germline V gene has CDR1 SGHRS and CDR2 YFSETQ. This CDR3 spans 15 amino acids. The CDR3 DNA reads TGCGCCAGCAGACCCGAAACAGGGGCGGCCGGGGAGCTGTTTTTT. This sequence encodes CASRPETGAAGELFF. Full variable domain (remainder filled in from reference TRBV5-1 and TRBJ2-2): KAGVTQTPRYLIKTRGQQVTLSCSPISGHRSVSWYQQTPGQGLQFLFEYFSETQRNKGNFPGRFSGRQFSNSRSEMNVSTLELGDSALYLCASRPETGAAGELFFGEGSRLTVL.

CDR3 protein: CASRGDLSSGQPQHF. For the CDR3, the DNA is TGTGCCAGCAGGGGGGATCTCTCGTCGGGTCAGCCCCAGCATTTT. The rearrangement links TRBV2 to TRBJ1-5; a weak D match, TRBD1 (5 bases). The length of the CDR3 is 15 residues. Trimming removed 6 bases from V and 6 bases from J, with 18 bases in between. Germline V gene lookup returns CDR1 SNHLY and CDR2 FYNNEI. The variable domain in full, with the rest retrieved from reference TRBV2 and TRBJ1-5, is EPEVTQTPSHQVTQMGQEVILRCVPISNHLYFYWYRQILGQKVEFLVSFYNNEISEKSEIFDDQFSVERPDGSNFTLKIRSTKLEDSAMYFCASRGDLSSGQPQHFGDGTRLSIL.

The chain couples TRBV9 to TRBJ2-6; weak D call: TRBD1 (5 bases). V dropped 5 bases and J dropped 2 bases, with 11 bases sitting between them. Germline values: CDR1 SGDLS, CDR2 YYNGEE. The CDR3 is 15 amino acids. The CDR3 here is CASRETDPGANVLTF. The CDR3 DNA reads as TGTGCCAGCAGAGAGACAGACCCTGGGGCCAACGTCCTGACTTTC.

The chain uses TRBV13 and TRBJ2-2; D ambiguous. Looked up from germline, CDR1 is PRHDT and CDR2 is FYEKMQ (reference sequence). The CDR3 extends over 13 amino acids. V was clipped by 8 bases and J by 0 bases, with 7 bases between them. The CDR3 spells CASSDANTGELFF. The CDR3 DNA sequence: TGTGCCAGCTCGGACGCGAACACCGGGGAGCTGTTTTTT.

The chain uses TRBV7-9 and TRBJ1-2; D is unclear. The CDR3 runs to 11 residues. The V gene's germline CDR1 is SEHNR and CDR2 FQNEAQ (reference sequence). V was shortened by 1 base and J by 10 bases, with 7 bases between the two germline ends. CDR3 sequence (DNA): TGTGCCAGCAGCTTAGAGTTGCCCTACACCTTC. It codes for CASSLELPYTF.

The chain combines TRBV12-3 or TRBV12-4 with TRBJ1-1, with D perhaps TRBD1 (6 bases). This CDR3 region has 15 residues. Between the trimmed V and J ends, which lost 3 bases and 1 base, there was a span of 12 bases. CDR3 sequence reads: CASSFPPRGNTEAFF. The CDR3 DNA is TGTGCCAGCAGTTTCCCCCCCAGGGGGAACACTGAAGCTTTCTTT.

This chain connects TRBV7-2 to TRBJ1-2; tentative D call: TRBD1 (6 bases). The V gene's germline CDR1 is SGHTA and CDR2 FQGNSA. The CDR3 covers 14 residues. Trimming pared 7 bases from V and 1 base from J, leaving 13 bases between. The CDR3 DNA sequence: TGTGCCAGCACTGAGGGGGGGGATAACTATGGCTACACCTTC. Protein: CASTEGGDNYGYTF. The full variable domain, completed using reference TRBV7-2 and TRBJ1-2, is GAGVSQSPSNKVTEKGKDVELRCDPISGHTALYWYRQSLGQGLEFLIYFQGNSAPDKSGLPSDRFSAERTGGSVSTLTIQRTQQEDSAVYLCASTEGGDNYGYTFGSGTRLTVV.

The V call is TRBV20-1, the J call TRBJ1-2; TRBD1 might be the D (6 bases). Trimming removed 0 bases at V and 6 bases at J, with 11 bases between. The CDR3 covers 13 residues. Germline lookup yields CDR1 DFQATT and CDR2 SNEGSKA (reference sequence). The CDR3 is CSARDGAGDGYTF. CDR3 nucleotides: TGCAGTGCTAGAGATGGGGCAGGGGATGGCTACACCTTC.

CDR3 DNA sequence: TGCAGCGTTGAAAGGACAGGGTGGTATGGCTACACCTTC. As protein: CSVERTGWYGYTF. This rearrangement joins TRBV29-1 to TRBJ1-2; TRBD1 matches 8 bases. The CDR3 has 13 residues. The germline V gene has CDR1 SQVTM and CDR2 ANQGSEA. The V and J ends lost 2 bases and 5 bases, in that order; junction bases with no gene match: 4.

V and J are TRBV7-2 and TRBJ2-1, with 10 bases aligning to TRBD2. J lost 6 bases, V lost 5 bases, and 16 bases had no gene match. The CDR3 has 18 residues. CDR1 and CDR2 (germline): SGHTA, FQGNSA. DNA of the CDR3: TGTGCCAGCAGCCCACTTAGAACTCCGGGACTAGCGAGCAATGAGCAGTTCTTC. This sequence encodes CASSPLRTPGLASNEQFF.

V is TRBV5-1 and J is TRBJ2-5; no definite D call. V lost 2 bases to trimming and J lost 2 bases, with 7 bases between them. The CDR3 runs to 13 residues. Germline V gene sequence: CDR1 SGHRS, CDR2 YFSETQ. Here the CDR3 reads CASSFWSQETQYF. The DNA for the CDR3 is TGCGCCAGCAGCTTCTGGAGTCAAGAGACCCAGTACTTC. The variable domain in full, completed from reference TRBV5-1 and TRBJ2-5, reads KAGVTQTPRYLIKTRGQQVTLSCSPISGHRSVSWYQQTPGQGLQFLFEYFSETQRNKGNFPGRFSGRQFSNSRSEMNVSTLELGDSALYLCASSFWSQETQYFGPGTRLLVL.

Ten or more counts support this clonotype. The chain joins TRBV7-9 to TRBJ1-5; 9 bases line up with TRBD1. J gave up 4 bases and V 6 bases, and 4 bases lay outside the gene matches. The CDR3 loop spans 14 amino acids. Germline loops: CDR1 SEHNR, CDR2 FQNEAQ (reference sequence). CDR3 in amino acids: CASSRGQGNQPQHF. The CDR3 nucleotides are TGTGCCAGCAGTCGTGGACAGGGGAATCAGCCCCAGCATTTT.

This clonotype was detected a few times. The chain couples TRBV7-2 to TRBJ2-5, with 16 bases that match TRBD2. This CDR3 spans 16 amino acids. Trimming cost V 4 bases and J 4 bases; bases outside gene matches: 3. Germline-derived CDR1 and CDR2 are SGHTA and FQGNSA. The DNA for the CDR3 is TGTGCCAGCAGCTCCGGGACTAGCGGGGGGGTAGAGACCCAGTACTTC. Translation gives CASSSGTSGGVETQYF.

The chain combines TRBV27 with TRBJ2-1; no firm D call. Trimming removed 6 bases from V and 9 bases from J, with 9 bases in between. The germline V gene encodes CDR1 MNHEY and CDR2 SMNVEV (reference sequence). The CDR3 runs to 11 residues. The DNA for the CDR3 is TGTGCCAGCAGAACCAGTAGTGAGCAGTTCTTC. Translated: CASRTSSEQFF.

The chain combines TRBV7-6 with TRBJ1-2, with D possibly TRBD1 on 5 matching bases. The CDR3 length is 14 residues. V was cut by 5 bases and J by 4 bases, with 14 bases left in between. Looked up from germline, CDR1 is SGHVS and CDR2 is FNYEAQ. Here the CDR3 reads CASSPGSSLYGYTF. In DNA form, the CDR3 reads TGTGCCAGCAGCCCAGGGTCTTCCCTCTATGGCTACACCTTC.

The chain links TRBV20-1 to TRBJ1-2, with D unclear. The CDR3 length is 13 residues. CDR1 and CDR2 from the germline V gene are DFQATT and SNEGSKA (reference sequence). Trimming cost V 1 base and J 2 bases, with 8 bases left between them. CDR3 coding DNA: TGCAGTGCTAGAGGGGGTGGAAACTATGGCTACACCTTC. Its protein product is CSARGGGNYGYTF.

The chain employs TRBV7-9 and TRBJ1-6; D not certain. Trimming took off 5 bases at V and 4 bases at J, with 9 bases between the two ends. Germline loops: CDR1 SEHNR, CDR2 FQNEAQ (reference sequence). The CDR3 totals 14 residues. This CDR3 reads CASSHEGYNSPLHF. DNA of the CDR3: TGTGCCAGCAGCCACGAAGGTTATAATTCACCCCTCCACTTT.

The rearrangement uses TRBV5-4 and TRBJ2-3; 9 bases are a match to TRBD2. CDR3 size: 17 residues. The trim removed 1 base at V and 1 base at J, leaving 7 bases unmatched. In germline, CDR1 is SGHNT, CDR2 YYREEE (reference sequence). Here the CDR3 reads CASSLYSASGGTDTQYF. The CDR3 DNA sequence: TGTGCCAGCAGCTTGTATTCGGCTAGCGGGGGCACAGATACGCAGTATTTT.

J is TRBJ2-7 and V is TRBV7-2, with no clear D. The germline V gene encodes CDR1 SGHTA and CDR2 FQGNSA. This CDR3 has 14 residues. Trimming took off 3 bases at V and 4 bases at J, with 13 bases between the two ends. The CDR3 DNA is TGTGCCAGCAGCTTGTCGGTTTCGAAATACGAGCAGTACTTC. Translating it yields CASSLSVSKYEQYF.

The table lists this clonotype with a few counts. The rearrangement uses TRBV6-5 and TRBJ1-2; D is unclear. The CDR3 has 15 amino acids. CDR1 is MNHEY, CDR2 SVGAGI, per germline. The ends were cut back, 0 bases at V and 4 bases at J, with 12 bases in the middle. This CDR3 reads CASSYSMSGPYGYTF. DNA for the CDR3: TGTGCCAGCAGTTACTCTATGTCGGGTCCCTATGGCTACACCTTC.

This chain uses TRBV20-1 with TRBJ1-4; 11 bases line up with TRBD1. The CDR3 is 14 amino acids. After removal of 2 bases from V and 6 bases from J, the junction contained 2 bases not matched to a gene. The germline CDR1 and CDR2 sequences are DFQATT and SNEGSKA (reference sequence). In nucleotides, the CDR3 is TGCAGTGCTAGACCGGGACAGGGGGATGAAAAACTGTTTTTT. This gives the protein CSARPGQGDEKLFF.

The J gene is TRBJ2-2, the V gene TRBV5-1; the D call may be TRBD1 or TRBD2 (5 bases each). The CDR3 contains 15 residues. V lost 4 bases, J lost 1 base, and 11 bases lay in between. CDR1 and CDR2 from the germline V gene are SGHRS and YFSETQ. Here the CDR3 DNA reads TGCGCCAGCAGCACGGGACGGCTGAACACCGGGGAGCTGTTTTTT. Translated: CASSTGRLNTGELFF.

In DNA form, the CDR3 reads TGTGCCAGCAGCTTAATGGGGATCGGGGCTGAAGCTTTCTTT. Protein: CASSLMGIGAEAFF. This chain uses TRBV7-9 with TRBJ1-1, with D uncertain. The CDR3 has 14 residues. Germline V gene data show CDR1 as SEHNR and CDR2 as FQNEAQ (reference sequence). The V gene lost 2 bases and the J gene lost 6 bases, with 13 bases spanning the gap. The whole variable domain, filled in from reference TRBV7-9 and TRBJ1-1, reads DTGVSQNPRHKITKRGQNVTFRCDPISEHNRLYWYRQTLGQGPEFLTYFQNEAQLEKSRLLSDRFSAERPKGSFSTLEIQRTEQGDSAMYLCASSLMGIGAEAFFGQGTRLTVV.

V is TRBV29-1 and J is TRBJ1-2; 8 positions match TRBD1. Germline V CDR1 and CDR2: SQVTM, ANQGSEA. The CDR3 covers 12 residues. The V segment lost 4 bases and the J segment 5 bases; nucleotides outside the gene matches: 3. CDR3 sequence reads: CSVVDRVYGYTF. CDR3 DNA: TGCAGCGTTGTGGACAGGGTATATGGCTACACCTTC.

The rearrangement uses TRBV18 and TRBJ1-3, with D possibly being TRBD1 (6 bases). V gave up 2 bases and J gave up 4 bases, with 18 bases separating them. Germline loops: CDR1 KGHSH, CDR2 LQKENI. This CDR3 region has 17 residues. CDR3 in DNA: TGTGCCAGCTCACCAACTGAATCGGGGACATCCGGAAACACCATATATTTT. Encoded protein: CASSPTESGTSGNTIYF.